This T cell receptor beta chain was documented in a study of blood T cell repertoires in COVID-19. At the level of the study: Researchers got acute and convalescent COVID-19 samples from the United States, Italy and Spain. Sources were T cells, B-cell-depleted T cells, or PBMCs; the material itself was cDNA or gDNA.

Per the study methods: Reference gene primer amplification yielded estimated nucleated cell counts. Libraries were prepared by immunoSEQ multiplex PCR; TCRdb keeps only in-frame clonotypes and omits some of them. That table is the source of V, J and clone size, and D and trimming were worked out from the DNA. The repertoire holds over 250,000 clones, with 83% as singletons. Sequencing input: peripheral blood. The TCR originated in a woman aged 50 to 65 who had recovered from COVID-19.

The CDR3 loop is CASSLQGGYNEQFF. The DNA for the CDR3 is TGCGCCAGCAGCTTGCAGGGAGGCTACAATGAGCAGTTCTTC. This sequence joins TRBV5-1 and TRBJ2-1, with TRBD2 as a possible D gene (6 bases). This CDR3 region has 14 residues. From germline, CDR1 is SGHRS and CDR2 YFSETQ. With 1 base removed from V and 3 bases from J, the gap between germline ends came to 8 bases.